This T cell receptor (beta chain) was profiled in a study of T cell changes during pregnancy in multiple sclerosis. The protocol was immunoSEQ multiplex PCR, while the TCRdb copy is restricted to in-frame clones and leaves out a portion. The sample lists 55,000 to 75,000 clones, 91% occurring once. The CDR3 runs to 21 residues. The germline gives CDR1 MDHEN, CDR2 SYDVKM. Trimming took 5 bases from V and 0 from J; bases not matched to a gene: 21. The chain joins TRBV28 to TRBJ2-1; 8 nucleotides match TRBD1. This TCR was sampled from a female donor in good health, enrolled as a control in a pregnancy study. This specimen was peripheral blood, taken in the third trimester of pregnancy. CDR3 amino acids: CASSPTPGQVLKKSSYNEQFF. DNA of the CDR3: TGTGCCAGCAGTCCAACCCCGGGACAGGTACTGAAAAAAAGCTCCTACAATGAGCAGTTCTTC.